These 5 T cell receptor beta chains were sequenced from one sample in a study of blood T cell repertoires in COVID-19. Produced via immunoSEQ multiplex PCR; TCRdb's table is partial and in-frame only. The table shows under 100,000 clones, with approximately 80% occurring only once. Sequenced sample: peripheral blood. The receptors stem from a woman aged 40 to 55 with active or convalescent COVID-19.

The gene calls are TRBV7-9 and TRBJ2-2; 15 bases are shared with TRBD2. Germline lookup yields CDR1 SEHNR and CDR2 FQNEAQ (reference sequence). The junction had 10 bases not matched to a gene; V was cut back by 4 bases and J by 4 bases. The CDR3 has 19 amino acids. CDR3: CASSSPGLAGGALTGELFF. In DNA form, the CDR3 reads TGTGCCAGCAGCTCGCCGGGACTAGCGGGGGGTGCCCTCACCGGGGAGCTGTTTTTT.

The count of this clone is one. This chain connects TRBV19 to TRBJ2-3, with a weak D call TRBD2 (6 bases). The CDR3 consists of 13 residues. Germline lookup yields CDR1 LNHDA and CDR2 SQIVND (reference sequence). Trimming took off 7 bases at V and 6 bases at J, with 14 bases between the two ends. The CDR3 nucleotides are TGTGCCAGTACAACAGTCGGAGGGGATACGCAGTATTTT. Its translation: CASTTVGGDTQYF.

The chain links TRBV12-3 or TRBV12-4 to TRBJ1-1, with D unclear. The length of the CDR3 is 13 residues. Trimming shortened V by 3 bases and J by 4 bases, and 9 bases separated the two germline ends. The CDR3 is CASSLGMTTEAFF. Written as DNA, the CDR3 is TGTGCCAGCAGTTTGGGCATGACCACTGAAGCTTTCTTT.

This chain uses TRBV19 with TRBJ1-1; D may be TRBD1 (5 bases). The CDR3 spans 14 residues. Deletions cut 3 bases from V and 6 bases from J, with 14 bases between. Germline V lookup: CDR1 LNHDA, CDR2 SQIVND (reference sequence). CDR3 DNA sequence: TGTGCCAGTAGTATTCAGGGATTAAGGGCTGAAGCTTTCTTT. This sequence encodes CASSIQGLRAEAFF.

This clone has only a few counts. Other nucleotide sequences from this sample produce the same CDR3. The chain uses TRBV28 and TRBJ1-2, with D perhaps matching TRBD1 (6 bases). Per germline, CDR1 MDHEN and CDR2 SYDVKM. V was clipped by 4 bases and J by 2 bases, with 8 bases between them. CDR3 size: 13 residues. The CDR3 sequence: CASSSGENYGYTF. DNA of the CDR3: TGTGCCAGCAGTTCAGGGGAGAACTATGGCTACACCTTC.